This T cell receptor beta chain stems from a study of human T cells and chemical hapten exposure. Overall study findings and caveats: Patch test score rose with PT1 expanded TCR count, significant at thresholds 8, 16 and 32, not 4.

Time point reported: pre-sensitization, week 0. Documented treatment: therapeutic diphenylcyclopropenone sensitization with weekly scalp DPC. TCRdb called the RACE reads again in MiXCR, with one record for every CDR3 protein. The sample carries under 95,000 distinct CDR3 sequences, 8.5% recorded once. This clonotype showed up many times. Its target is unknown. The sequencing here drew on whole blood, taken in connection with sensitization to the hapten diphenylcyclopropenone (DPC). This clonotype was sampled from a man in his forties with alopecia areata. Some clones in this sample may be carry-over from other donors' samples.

CDR3 DNA sequence: TGTGCCAGCAGCGCCGGACGGGTAACCTATAATTCACCCCTCCACTTT. It encodes CASSAGRVTYNSPLHF. The chain combines TRBV7-9 with TRBJ1-6; D gene ambiguous. The germline V gene encodes CDR1 SEHNR and CDR2 FQNEAQ (reference sequence). V was pared by 5 bases and J by 2 bases, with 13 bases between. The CDR3 is 16 residues long. The full variable domain, its missing parts supplied by reference TRBV7-9 and TRBJ1-6, is DTGVSQNPRHKITKRGQNVTFRCDPISEHNRLYWYRQTLGQGPEFLTYFQNEAQLEKSRLLSDRFSAERPKGSFSTLEIQRTEQGDSAMYLCASSAGRVTYNSPLHFGNGTRLTVT.